This is a list of T cell receptor beta chains from one sample in a study of T-cell memory formation after mild COVID-19. TCRdb passed the 5' RACE reads through MiXCR, listing each CDR3 protein once. In the table there are 350,000 or so distinct CDR3 sequences, approximately 21% of which are singletons. The sample comprised PBMCs or a T cell subset sorted from them (not recorded which). These receptors came from an adult woman who had mild COVID-19 (a few samples of this study predate the infection). Cell type and time point are not known. Both conserved end residues are part of each CDR3. A D gene is named only where the DNA matches it firmly. Rows give clone size only sometimes, using once, few, many, or a class for an expanded clone.

J gene | clone size | V gene | D gene | CDR3 protein | CDR3 DNA
TRBJ2-1 | - | TRBV7-3 | - | CASSPRDQDEQFF | TGTGCCAGCAGCCCTCGAGACCAGGATGAGCAGTTCTTC
TRBJ2-1 | few | TRBV20-1 | - | CSAPTSRGSSYNEQFF | TGCAGTGCCCCCACAAGTAGGGGGAGCTCCTACAATGAGCAGTTCTTC
TRBJ2-1 | - | TRBV6-5 | TRBD2 | CASSYSSGGAGEQFF | TGTGCCAGCAGTTATTCGAGCGGGGGGGCAGGCGAGCAGTTCTTC
TRBJ2-7 | - | TRBV25-1 | - | CASSEYQRPYEQYF | TGTGCCAGCAGTGAATATCAGAGACCTTACGAGCAGTACTTC
TRBJ2-7 | - | TRBV7-9 | - | CASSDYFSGSYEQYF | TGTGCCAGCAGCGACTATTTTAGCGGTTCCTACGAGCAGTACTTC
TRBJ1-2 | - | TRBV19 | - | CASSTGGAYGYTF | TGTGCCAGTAGTACAGGTGGTGCGTATGGCTACACCTTC
TRBJ1-1 | - | TRBV12-3/TRBV12-4 | - | CASTMIAGNTEAFF | TGTGCCAGCACTATGATAGCGGGGAACACTGAAGCTTTCTTT
TRBJ2-7 | - | TRBV15 | TRBD2 | CATSPPRGGRAYEQYF | TGTGCCACCAGCCCACCGCGGGGCGGGAGGGCCTACGAGCAGTACTTC
TRBJ1-5 | - | TRBV5-1 | - | CASSLDLDQPQHF | TGCGCCAGCAGCTTGGACCTGGATCAGCCCCAGCATTTT
TRBJ1-5 | - | TRBV30 | - | CAWSSLGGNNQPQHF | TGTGCCTGGAGCTCCCTCGGGGGCAACAATCAGCCCCAGCATTTT
TRBJ1-2 | - | TRBV6-5 | TRBD1 | CASRDTGQGAVSGYTF | TGTGCCAGCAGAGATACGGGACAGGGGGCTGTATCTGGCTACACCTTC
TRBJ2-7 | many | TRBV4-1 | - | CASSPLRGPSYEQYF | TGCGCCAGCAGCCCCCTACGGGGGCCCTCCTACGAGCAGTACTTC
TRBJ2-6 | few | TRBV11-2 | - | CASSSLRAPSGANVLTF | TGTGCCAGCAGCTCCCTGAGGGCCCCCTCTGGGGCCAACGTCCTGACTTTC
TRBJ2-1 | - | TRBV7-9 | - | CASSSRTRRLYNEQFF | TGTGCCAGCAGCTCGAGGACCAGAAGACTCTACAATGAGCAGTTCTTC
TRBJ2-2 | few | TRBV12-3/TRBV12-4 | - | CASQPPPGELFF | TGTGCCAGCCAACCGCCGCCCGGGGAGCTGTTTTTT
TRBJ1-6 | few | TRBV20-1 | - | CSARDLYNSPLHF | TGCAGTGCTAGGGACTTATATAATTCACCCCTCCACTTT
TRBJ2-7 | - | TRBV5-1 | TRBD1 | CASSFRTGFASEQYF | TGCGCCAGCAGCTTTAGGACAGGGTTCGCCAGCGAGCAGTACTTC
TRBJ2-2 | - | TRBV5-6 | TRBD2 | CASRLGLAGRTGELFF | TGTGCCAGCAGACTGGGGCTAGCGGGGCGAACCGGGGAGCTGTTTTTT
TRBJ2-7 | - | TRBV10-3 | - | CAISGGQEYEQYF | TGTGCCATCAGTGGCGGACAAGAGTACGAGCAGTACTTC
TRBJ1-1 | - | TRBV7-8 | TRBD1 | CASRLAPYRGNTEAFF | TGTGCCAGCAGACTAGCCCCATACAGGGGAAACACTGAAGCTTTCTTT